This T cell receptor (beta chain) was recorded in a study of cytomegalovirus exposure and HLA in healthy donors. About the study: Assignment to the Caucasian-associated ancestry cluster applied to around 80% of the roughly 410 genotyped donors. Regarding the study as a whole: A further, later analysis showed that HLA-associated TCR beta chains (compared with equally common others) were more clonally expanded. CMV antigen specificity of a few CMV-associated chains was confirmed in vitro. Presence/absence analyses rested on an assumption that sequencing depth was roughly uniform across donors.

A word on this clone: Its antigen is undetermined.

In the PCR, 60 Vbeta and 13 Jbeta primers were used. TCRdb's copy holds only in-frame clones and misses some; the assay was immunoSEQ multiplex PCR. The repertoire includes about 160,000 clones, roughly four fifths of them detected once, and 4.3% sits in the top ten. This clonotype originated in a man aged 35 to 55 in good health and CMV-seronegative. The sequenced material came from PBMCs.

For the CDR3, the DNA is TGTGCCAGTAGTACTCTGGACAGGTTATACACCGGGGAGCTGTTTTTT. It codes for CASSTLDRLYTGELFF. The rearrangement links TRBV19 to TRBJ2-2; 7 positions agree with TRBD1. There are 16 residues in the CDR3. Per the germline V gene, CDR1 is LNHDA and CDR2 is SQIVND (reference sequence). V lost 4 bases and J lost 3; bases outside the gene matches: 8. Full variable domain (missing parts from reference TRBV19 and TRBJ2-2): DGGITQSPKYLFRKEGQNVTLSCEQNLNHDAMYWYRQDPGQGLRLIYYSQIVNDFQKGDIAEGYSVSREKKESFPLTVTSAQKNPTAFYLCASSTLDRLYTGELFFGEGSRLTVL.